This TCR beta chain was found in a study of human T cells and chemical hapten exposure. About the study: Per-sample TCR yield variation was attributed mainly to small pooled library volume differences.

Documented time point: pre-sensitization, week 0. Stated treatment: therapeutic diphenylcyclopropenone sensitization with weekly scalp DPC. Researchers sampled blood before each patch test went on. Donation of samples came from alopecia patients who were 18 to 70 years old and suitable for DPC. TCRdb re-analysed the RACE reads in MiXCR, keeping a single row per CDR3 protein. The sample shows about 120,000 distinct CDR3 sequences, about 14% of them seen only once. This clonotype was picked up many times. Its antigen is not known. Whole-study results and caveats: Controls formed significantly fewer large CDR3 similarity clusters than expanded TCRs did.

The TCR originated in a woman aged 18-35 years with alopecia areata. Some clones in this sample may be carry-over from other donors' samples. The material was whole blood, obtained in connection with sensitization to the hapten diphenylcyclopropenone (DPC).

The CDR3 coding sequence is TGTGCCAGCAGTTACGGACAGGGGAACTCCTACGAGCAGTACTTC. Translation gives CASSYGQGNSYEQYF. This chain uses TRBV6-6 with TRBJ2-7; TRBD1 agrees at 9 bases. Trimming removed 2 bases from V and 0 bases from J; junction bases left unmatched: 2. CDR1 MNHNY and CDR2 SVGAGI come from the germline V gene (reference sequence). The length of the CDR3 is 15 residues.